The 15 T cell receptor beta chains below come from one sample, sequenced in a study of blood T cell repertoires in COVID-19. Sequencing used immunoSEQ multiplex PCR; TCRdb keeps in-frame clones, though not all of them. The sample holds roughly 380,000 clones; 80% to 90% are singletons and the top ten take 1.3%. The material sequenced was PBMCs or T cells enriched from blood (not recorded which). Receptors originate from a man in his thirties or forties who had recovered from COVID-19.

A word on this clone: Other DNA sequences from this sample encode an identical CDR3 as well. This chain uses TRBV19 with TRBJ1-2; perhaps TRBD1 as D (5 bases). V lost 4 bases, J lost 2 bases, and 8 bases lay in between. Germline values: CDR1 LNHDA, CDR2 SQIVND (reference sequence). The CDR3 runs to 13 residues. The CDR3 coding sequence is TGTGCCAGTAGTACCCAGGGAAACTATGGCTACACCTTC. Encoded protein: CASSTQGNYGYTF.

The V gene is TRBV10-1, the J gene TRBJ1-5; TRBD1 matches 7 bases. The CDR3 length is 13 residues. Germline V CDR1 and CDR2: WNHNN, SYGVQD (reference sequence). Trimming at V came to 6 bases and at J to 7 bases, leaving 6 bases not matched to a gene. CDR3 protein: CASSTGVGQPQHF. CDR3 in DNA: TGCGCCAGCAGCACAGGGGTGGGGCAGCCCCAGCATTTT.

The genes are TRBV2 and TRBJ1-5; D unresolved. The CDR3 is 12 residues long. The germline V gene encodes CDR1 SNHLY and CDR2 FYNNEI. Trimming stripped 6 bases from V and 6 bases from J, with 9 bases between. The CDR3 coding sequence is TGTGCCAGCAGGGGAGGTGCTCAGCCCCAGCATTTT. The encoded protein is CASRGGAQPQHF.

The V call is TRBV5-1, the J call TRBJ1-1; D may be TRBD1 (6 bases). The length of the CDR3 is 15 residues. Trimming stripped 6 bases from V and 6 bases from J, with 21 bases between. The germline V gene has CDR1 SGHRS and CDR2 YFSETQ. The CDR3 loop is CASTSLQGNAAEAFF. The DNA for the CDR3 is TGCGCCAGCACCTCCCTCCAGGGGAACGCCGCTGAAGCTTTCTTT.

The chain combines TRBV6-5 with TRBJ1-1; possibly TRBD1 for D (5 bases). Germline V gene data show CDR1 as MNHEY and CDR2 as SVGAGI. Trimming left V 4 bases short and J 6 bases short, with 18 bases between. This CDR3 region has 15 residues. The CDR3 protein is CASSFSGAGTSEAFF. CDR3 bases: TGTGCCAGCAGTTTTAGCGGGGCAGGGACTTCTGAAGCTTTCTTT.

This rearrangement joins TRBV10-3 to TRBJ1-6; a possible D gene is TRBD1 (6 bases). V shed 11 bases and J shed 7 bases, with 18 bases lying between them. CDR1 is ENHRY, CDR2 SYGVKD, per germline. The CDR3 has 14 residues. CDR3 protein: CASLAGGPNSPLHF. CDR3 in DNA: TGTGCCTCTCTCGCTGGGGGCCCGAATTCACCCCTCCACTTT.

The chain combines TRBV10-3 with TRBJ1-1; TRBD1 matches at 7 bases. V lost 4 bases, J lost 2 bases, and 10 bases stayed unmatched. Per germline, CDR1 ENHRY and CDR2 SYGVKD. The length of the CDR3 is 16 residues. The CDR3 nucleotides are TGTGCCATCAGTGCATTTCCCGGGACAGCAAACACTGAAGCTTTCTTT. Its translation is CAISAFPGTANTEAFF.

The chain uses TRBV19 and TRBJ1-5; D is unresolved. This CDR3 spans 13 amino acids. In germline, CDR1 is LNHDA, CDR2 SQIVND (reference sequence). Trimming took off 4 bases at V and 0 bases at J, with 4 bases between the two ends. CDR3 DNA sequence: TGTGCCAGTAGTACTAGTAGCAATCAGCCCCAGCATTTT. Protein product: CASSTSSNQPQHF. The variable domain in full, completed from reference TRBV19 and TRBJ1-5, reads DGGITQSPKYLFRKEGQNVTLSCEQNLNHDAMYWYRQDPGQGLRLIYYSQIVNDFQKGDIAEGYSVSREKKESFPLTVTSAQKNPTAFYLCASSTSSNQPQHFGDGTRLSIL.

V usage is TRBV27 and J usage is TRBJ1-5, with no clear D. Trimming removed 5 bases from V and 3 bases from J, with 11 bases in between. The CDR3 runs to 14 residues. Germline CDR1 is MNHEY and CDR2 is SMNVEV (reference sequence). CDR3 coding DNA: TGTGCCAGCAGTCTCGGACGGGACAATCAGCCCCAGCATTTT. Its protein is CASSLGRDNQPQHF.

The chain's CDR3 is CAWGSHYEQYF. CDR3 nucleotides: TGTGCCTGGGGGTCCCACTACGAGCAGTACTTC. The chain employs TRBV30 and TRBJ2-7, with D unclear. Germline CDR1 GTSNPN, CDR2 SVGIG (reference sequence). The CDR3 sequence is 11 residues long. V lost 5 bases and J lost 3, with 8 bases in between.

The V call is TRBV27, the J call TRBJ1-1; D possibly corresponds to TRBD1 (5 bases). The CDR3 extends over 14 amino acids. Germline lookup yields CDR1 MNHEY and CDR2 SMNVEV (reference sequence). V lost 5 bases to trimming and J lost 5 bases, with 15 bases between them. The CDR3 nucleotides read TGTGCCAGCAGTACGGGACTGGGGGGAACTGAAGCTTTCTTT. Translation: CASSTGLGGTEAFF.

The rearrangement joins TRBV7-2 to TRBJ2-1; 11 nucleotides line up with TRBD1. Losses at the gene ends were 5 bases for V and 10 bases for J; bases not matched to a gene: 13. The CDR3 has 16 residues. Germline lookup yields CDR1 SGHTA and CDR2 FQGNSA. CDR3 DNA: TGTGCCAGCAGCCTACAAGTCCCGGGACAGGGGGACGAGCAGTTCTTC. Translating it yields CASSLQVPGQGDEQFF.

The gene calls are TRBV2 and TRBJ1-5, with a possible D match to TRBD1 (6 bases). V was cut by 6 bases and J by 5 bases, with 11 bases left in between. Germline V lookup: CDR1 SNHLY, CDR2 FYNNEI. This CDR3 is 13 amino acids long. CDR3 loop: CASRPRGYQPQHF. The CDR3 DNA reads TGTGCCAGCAGACCGAGGGGGTATCAGCCCCAGCATTTT. The full variable domain, rest sourced from reference TRBV2 and TRBJ1-5, is EPEVTQTPSHQVTQMGQEVILRCVPISNHLYFYWYRQILGQKVEFLVSFYNNEISEKSEIFDDQFSVERPDGSNFTLKIRSTKLEDSAMYFCASRPRGYQPQHFGDGTRLSIL.

This rearrangement joins TRBV21-1 to TRBJ2-2; the table's TRBD2 call for D was not verified on the DNA. TRBV21-1 is a documented pseudogene. The CDR3 consists of 17 residues. The CDR3: CASSTGTSGENTGELFF. CDR3 DNA: TGTGCCAGCAGCACTGGGACTAGCGGGGAGAACACCGGGGAGCTGTTTTTT.

The rearrangement joins TRBV27 to TRBJ1-6; the D is unclear. Per germline, CDR1 MNHEY and CDR2 SMNVEV (reference sequence). The CDR3 is 15 amino acids. The V end was cut by 0 bases, the J end by 10 bases, with 13 bases between. The CDR3, as DNA: TGTGCCAGCAGTTTATCGGGCCAGTGGTACTCACCCCTCCACTTT. This sequence encodes CASSLSGQWYSPLHF.